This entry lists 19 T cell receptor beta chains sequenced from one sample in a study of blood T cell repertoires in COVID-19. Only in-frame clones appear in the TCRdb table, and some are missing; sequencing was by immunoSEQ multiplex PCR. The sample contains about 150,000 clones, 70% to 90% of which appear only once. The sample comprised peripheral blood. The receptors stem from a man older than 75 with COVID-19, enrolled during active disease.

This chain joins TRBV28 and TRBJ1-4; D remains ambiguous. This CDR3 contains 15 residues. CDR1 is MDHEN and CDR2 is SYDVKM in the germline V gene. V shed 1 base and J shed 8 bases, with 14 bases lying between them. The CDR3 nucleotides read TGTGCCAGCAGTTTATCCGAGGGAAGGCGGGAAAAACTGTTTTTT. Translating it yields CASSLSEGRREKLFF.

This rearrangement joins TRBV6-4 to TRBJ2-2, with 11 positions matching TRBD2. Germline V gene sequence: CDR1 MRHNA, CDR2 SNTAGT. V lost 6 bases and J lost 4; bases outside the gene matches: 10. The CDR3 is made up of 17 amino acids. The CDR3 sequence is CASRRIAGGPGTGELFF. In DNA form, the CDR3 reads TGTGCCAGCAGACGTATAGCGGGGGGGCCGGGCACCGGGGAGCTGTTTTTT.

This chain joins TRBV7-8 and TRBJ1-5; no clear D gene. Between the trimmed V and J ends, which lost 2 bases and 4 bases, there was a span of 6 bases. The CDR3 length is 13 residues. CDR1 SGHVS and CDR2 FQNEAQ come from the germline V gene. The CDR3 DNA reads TGTGCCAGCAGCTTAATGAGTAATCAGCCCCAGCATTTT. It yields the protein CASSLMSNQPQHF.

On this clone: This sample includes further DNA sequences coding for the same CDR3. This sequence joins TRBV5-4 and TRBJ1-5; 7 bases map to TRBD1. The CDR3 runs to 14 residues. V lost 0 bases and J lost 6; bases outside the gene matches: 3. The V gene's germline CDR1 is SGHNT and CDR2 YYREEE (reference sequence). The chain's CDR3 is CASSLDPGGQPQHF. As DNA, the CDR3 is TGTGCCAGCAGCTTGGATCCAGGGGGTCAGCCCCAGCATTTT.

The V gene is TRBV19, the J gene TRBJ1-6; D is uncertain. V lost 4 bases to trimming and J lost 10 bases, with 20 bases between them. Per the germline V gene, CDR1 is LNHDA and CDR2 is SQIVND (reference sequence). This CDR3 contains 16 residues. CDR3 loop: CASSKAQEVLNSPLHF. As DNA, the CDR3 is TGTGCCAGTAGTAAAGCCCAGGAGGTCCTTAACTCACCCCTCCACTTT.

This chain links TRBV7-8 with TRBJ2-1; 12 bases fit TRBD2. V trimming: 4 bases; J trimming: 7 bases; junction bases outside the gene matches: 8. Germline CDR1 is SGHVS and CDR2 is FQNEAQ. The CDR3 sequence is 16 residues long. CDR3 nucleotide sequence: TGTGCCAGCAGCTCTAGCGGGGGGGCTTCGATAAATGAGCAGTTCTTC. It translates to CASSSSGGASINEQFF.

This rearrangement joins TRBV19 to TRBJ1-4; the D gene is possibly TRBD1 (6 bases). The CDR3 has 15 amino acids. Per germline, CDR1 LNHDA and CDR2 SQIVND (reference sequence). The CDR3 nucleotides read TGTGCTTCAACTCGTCCCAGGGGTCGTAATGAAAAACTGTTTTTT. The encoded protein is CASTRPRGRNEKLFF.

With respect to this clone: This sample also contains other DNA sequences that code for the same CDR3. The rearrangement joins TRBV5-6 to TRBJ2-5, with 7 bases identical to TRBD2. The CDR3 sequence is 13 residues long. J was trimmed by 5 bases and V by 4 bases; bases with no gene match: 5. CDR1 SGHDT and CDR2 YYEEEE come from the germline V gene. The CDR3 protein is CASSRLARETQYF. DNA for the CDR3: TGTGCCAGCAGCCGACTAGCCCGGGAGACCCAGTACTTC.

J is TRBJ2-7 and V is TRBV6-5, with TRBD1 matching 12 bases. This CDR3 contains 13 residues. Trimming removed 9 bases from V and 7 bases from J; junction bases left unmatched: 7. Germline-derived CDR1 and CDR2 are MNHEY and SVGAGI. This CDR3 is CASEGQGALEQYF. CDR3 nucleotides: TGTGCCAGTGAGGGACAGGGGGCATTGGAGCAGTACTTC.

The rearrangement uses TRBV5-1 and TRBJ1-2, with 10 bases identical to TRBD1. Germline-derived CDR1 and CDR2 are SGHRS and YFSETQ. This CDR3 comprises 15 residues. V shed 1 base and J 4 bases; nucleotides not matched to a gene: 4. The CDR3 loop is CASSLPGTGVYGYTF. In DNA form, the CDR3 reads TGCGCCAGCAGCTTGCCCGGGACAGGGGTCTATGGCTACACCTTC.

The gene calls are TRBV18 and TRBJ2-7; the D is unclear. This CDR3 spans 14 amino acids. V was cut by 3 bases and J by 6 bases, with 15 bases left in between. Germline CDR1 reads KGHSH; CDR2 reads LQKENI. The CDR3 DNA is TGTGCCAGCTCACCCGTTGCGTCTCTGCGCGAGCAGTACTTC. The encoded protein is CASSPVASLREQYF. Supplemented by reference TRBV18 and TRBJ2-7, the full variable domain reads NAGVMQNPRHLVRRRGQEARLRCSPMKGHSHVYWYRQLPEEGLKFMVYLQKENIIDESGMPKERFSAEFPKEGPSILRIQQVVRGDSAAYFCASSPVASLREQYFGPGTRLTVT.

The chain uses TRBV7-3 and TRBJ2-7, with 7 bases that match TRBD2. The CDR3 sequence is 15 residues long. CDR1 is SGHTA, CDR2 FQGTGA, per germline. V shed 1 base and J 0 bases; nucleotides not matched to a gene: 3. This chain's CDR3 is CASSLRPGGSYEQYF. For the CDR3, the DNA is TGTGCCAGCAGCTTAAGGCCGGGGGGCTCCTACGAGCAGTACTTC.

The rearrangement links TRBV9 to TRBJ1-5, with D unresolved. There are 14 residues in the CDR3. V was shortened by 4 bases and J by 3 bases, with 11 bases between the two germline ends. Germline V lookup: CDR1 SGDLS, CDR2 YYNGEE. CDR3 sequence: CASSSPGNNQPQHF. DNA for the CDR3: TGTGCCAGCAGCTCCCCCGGGAACAATCAGCCCCAGCATTTT.

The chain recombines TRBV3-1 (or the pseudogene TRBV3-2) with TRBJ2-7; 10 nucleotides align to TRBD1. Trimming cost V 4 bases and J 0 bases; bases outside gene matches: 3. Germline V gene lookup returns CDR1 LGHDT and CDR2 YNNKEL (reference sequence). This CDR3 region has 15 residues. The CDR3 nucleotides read TGTGCCAGCAGCCCCCGGGACAGGGGCTCCTACGAGCAGTACTTC. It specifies CASSPRDRGSYEQYF.

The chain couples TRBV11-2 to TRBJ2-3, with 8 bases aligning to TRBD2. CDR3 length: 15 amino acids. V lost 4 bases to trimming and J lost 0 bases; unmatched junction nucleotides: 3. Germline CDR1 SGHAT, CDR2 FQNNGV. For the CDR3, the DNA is TGTGCCAGCAGCTCCGGGGGGGGGAGCACAGATACGCAGTATTTT. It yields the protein CASSSGGGSTDTQYF.

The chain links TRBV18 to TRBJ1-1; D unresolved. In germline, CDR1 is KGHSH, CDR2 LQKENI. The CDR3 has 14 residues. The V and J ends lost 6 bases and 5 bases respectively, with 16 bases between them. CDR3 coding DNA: TGTGCCAGCTCTTCCGCTTTTGGAGGAACTGAAGCTTTCTTT. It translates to CASSSAFGGTEAFF.

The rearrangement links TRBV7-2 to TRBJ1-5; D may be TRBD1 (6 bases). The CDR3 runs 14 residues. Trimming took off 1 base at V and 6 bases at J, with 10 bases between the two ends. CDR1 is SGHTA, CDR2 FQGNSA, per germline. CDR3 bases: TGTGCCAGCAGCTTAGACCACAGGGTTCAGCCCCAGCATTTT. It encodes CASSLDHRVQPQHF.

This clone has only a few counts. CDR3 nucleotide sequence: TGTGCCATCACCCCGGGACAGGGGGCGGACTATGGCTACACCTTC. Encoded protein: CAITPGQGADYGYTF. The V call is TRBV10-3, the J call TRBJ1-2, with 12 bases that match TRBD1. Germline V gene lookup returns CDR1 ENHRY and CDR2 SYGVKD. The V and J ends lost 7 bases and 3 bases, in that order; junction bases with no gene match: 6. The CDR3 loop spans 15 amino acids.

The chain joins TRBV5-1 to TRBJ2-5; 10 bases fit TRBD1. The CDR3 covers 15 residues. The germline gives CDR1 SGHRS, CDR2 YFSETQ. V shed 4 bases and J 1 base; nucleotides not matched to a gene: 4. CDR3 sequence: CASSPRDRGQETQYF. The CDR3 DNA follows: TGCGCCAGCAGCCCCCGGGACAGGGGCCAAGAGACCCAGTACTTC. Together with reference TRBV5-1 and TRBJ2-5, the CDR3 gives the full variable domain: KAGVTQTPRYLIKTRGQQVTLSCSPISGHRSVSWYQQTPGQGLQFLFEYFSETQRNKGNFPGRFSGRQFSNSRSEMNVSTLELGDSALYLCASSPRDRGQETQYFGPGTRLLVL.